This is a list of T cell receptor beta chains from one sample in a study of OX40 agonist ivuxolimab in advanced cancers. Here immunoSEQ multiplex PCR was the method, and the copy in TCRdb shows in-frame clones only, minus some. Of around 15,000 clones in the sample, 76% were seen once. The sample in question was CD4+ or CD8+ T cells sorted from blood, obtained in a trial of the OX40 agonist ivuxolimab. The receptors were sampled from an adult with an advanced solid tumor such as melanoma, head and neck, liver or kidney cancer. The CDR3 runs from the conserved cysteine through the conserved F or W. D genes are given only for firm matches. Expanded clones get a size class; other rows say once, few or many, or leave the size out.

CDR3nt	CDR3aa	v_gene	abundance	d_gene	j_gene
TGTGCCAGCAGTGACTGGACAGAAGACTCTGGGGCCAACGTCCTGACTTTC	CASSDWTEDSGANVLTF	TRBV6-4	NA	NA	TRBJ2-6
TGTGCCAGCAGTCGATACAGGGGAGAGCAGTTCTTC	CASSRYRGEQFF	TRBV5-4	NA	TRBD1	TRBJ2-1
TGTGCCAGCAGCTTGGAAGGGTACGAGCAGTACTTC	CASSLEGYEQYF	TRBV5-5	few	NA	TRBJ2-7
TGTGCCAGCAGTGAAGGGCCTATCTCTGGGGCCAACGTCCTGACTTTC	CASSEGPISGANVLTF	TRBV27	NA	NA	TRBJ2-6
TGTGCCAGCAGCTTTACAGGGGGCTGGAACACCGGGGAGCTGTTTTTT	CASSFTGGWNTGELFF	TRBV7-6	NA	TRBD1	TRBJ2-2
TGTGCCAGTGGAACCGGGACAGGGAGTGAAAAACTGTTTTTT	CASGTGTGSEKLFF	TRBV19	NA	TRBD1	TRBJ1-4
TGCGCCAGCACGCTAACGCCCGGGGAGCTGTTTTTT	CASTLTPGELFF	TRBV10-1	NA	NA	TRBJ2-2
TGTGCCAGCAGCTCGACAGCTATCTCTGGGGCCAACGTCCTGACTTTC	CASSSTAISGANVLTF	TRBV7-9	NA	NA	TRBJ2-6
TGCGCCAGCAGCCAAGACGGTGGGAGATACAATGAGCAGTTCTTC	CASSQDGGRYNEQFF	TRBV4-3	NA	NA	TRBJ2-1
TGTGCCAGCAGCTTGCCGACTAGCGGGCTGAACACCGGGGAGCTGTTTTTT	CASSLPTSGLNTGELFF	TRBV5-4	NA	TRBD2	TRBJ2-2
TGTGCCAGCAGTACAGACCGGGACAGGGGCTACGAGCAGTACTTC	CASSTDRDRGYEQYF	TRBV27	NA	TRBD1	TRBJ2-7
TGTGCCAGCAGCGTAGATCGTCCGGGCCCCCCGATGCTGTTCTTC	CASSVDRPGPPMLFF	TRBV9	NA	NA	TRBJ2-1
TGTGCCAGCAGCGTAGGGACAGGGTTATTTGAAGCTTTCTTT	CASSVGTGLFEAFF	TRBV9	NA	TRBD1	TRBJ1-1
TGTGCCAGTAGCATTAGCGGGGCAAGCACAGATACGCAGTATTTT	CASSISGASTDTQYF	TRBV19	NA	TRBD2	TRBJ2-3
TGTGCCAGCAGTTACGAAAGAGAACCCTACGAGCAGTACTTC	CASSYEREPYEQYF	TRBV6-5	NA	NA	TRBJ2-7
TGCGCCAGCAGCCAAGAGTTGGGGGGGAAATACGCCTACGAGCAGTACTTC	CASSQELGGKYAYEQYF	TRBV4-1	medium-sized	TRBD2	TRBJ2-7
TGTGCCAGCAGTTTTCGTGGTACCCCGACTGAGCAGTTCTTC	CASSFRGTPTEQFF	TRBV27	once	NA	TRBJ2-1
TGTGCCACCAGCCCGACCGGGGATGAGCAGTTCTTC	CATSPTGDEQFF	TRBV15	few	NA	TRBJ2-1
TGTGCCAGTAGTTTTTCCGGGACAGGGAGCACTGAAGCTTTCTTT	CASSFSGTGSTEAFF	TRBV19	NA	TRBD1	TRBJ1-1
TGTGCCAGCAGCTCTGTTAATCAGCCCCAGCATTTT	CASSSVNQPQHF	TRBV7-9	NA	NA	TRBJ1-5
TGTGCCAGCACGGGGGGATACAATGAGCAGTTCTTC	CASTGGYNEQFF	TRBV7-8	NA	TRBD2	TRBJ2-1
TGTGCCACCAGCGCGACAGGAAATGAGCAGTTCTTC	CATSATGNEQFF	TRBV15	NA	NA	TRBJ2-1
TGTGCCAGCAGCCCGTGGGGCGGGGAGCTGTTTTTT	CASSPWGGELFF	TRBV7-2	NA	NA	TRBJ2-2
TGTGCCAGCAGCTTCAGGGCTAGCGGGGCTAGCACAGATACGCAGTATTTT	CASSFRASGASTDTQYF	TRBV11-2	NA	TRBD2	TRBJ2-3
TGTGCCAGCAGCTTCCCCCGGATTTCTGCGGCCAACGTCCTGACTTTC	CASSFPRISAANVLTF	TRBV5-4	NA	NA	TRBJ2-6
NA	CVRSLVYLWAQGNQPQHF	TRBV7-5	NA	NA	TRBJ1-5
TGTGCCAGCAGCTTAGGTTCCCAGAAGAACACTGAAGCTTTCTTT	CASSLGSQKNTEAFF	TRBV7-3	NA	NA	TRBJ1-1
TGTGCCAGCAGCCGGGGGTCAACGCAGTATTTT	CASSRGSTQYF	TRBV11-2	medium-sized	NA	TRBJ2-3
TGTGCCAGCACTCCTAGCTCCTACAATGAGCAGTTCTTC	CASTPSSYNEQFF	TRBV6-6	NA	NA	TRBJ2-1
TGTGCCAGCAGCCCTACGGGCGATCATAATCAGCCCCAGCATTTT	CASSPTGDHNQPQHF	TRBV7-8	NA	NA	TRBJ1-5
TGCGCCAGCAGCCAACATAGGCTAGCGACCTACGAGCAGTACTTC	CASSQHRLATYEQYF	TRBV4-1	NA	NA	TRBJ2-7
TGTGCCAGCAGCCAAGACAGAGAGTTCACTGAAGCTTTCTTT	CASSQDREFTEAFF	TRBV14	once	NA	TRBJ1-1
TGTGCCAGCAGCGTAGGTGGGGGCGAAGAGACCCAGTACTTC	CASSVGGGEETQYF	TRBV9	NA	NA	TRBJ2-5